Listed below are T cell receptor beta chains from one sample, sequenced in a study of neurological immune-mediated disorders. TCRdb reanalysed the 5' RACE reads using MiXCR and keeps one entry per CDR3 protein. Among about 120,000 distinct CDR3 sequences listed, more than 2.5% were seen once. The sequencing input was PBMCs. All receptors derive from a woman in her 30s with multiple sclerosis. Each CDR3 is given with its conserved first and last residue. D genes are given only for firm matches. Some rows have no size entry. The others give once, few or many, or a class for an expanded clone.

V	size	J	D	length	CDR3	DNA
TRBV28	many	TRBJ1-4	.	15	CASSLSSATNEKLFF	TGTGCCAGCAGTTTAAGTTCGGCCACTAATGAAAAACTGTTTTTT
TRBV4-1	many	TRBJ2-2	.	15	CASSQDKGSPGELFF	TGCGCCAGCAGCCAAGACAAAGGTTCCCCCGGGGAGCTGTTTTTT
TRBV6-2/TRBV6-3	many	TRBJ1-1	.	12	CASSFSVGKAFF	TGTGCCAGCAGTTTCTCCGTCGGAAAAGCTTTCTTT
TRBV20-1	many	TRBJ1-1	.	14	CSAREKGWVEEAFF	TGCAGTGCTAGAGAGAAAGGTTGGGTGGAAGAAGCTTTCTTT
TRBV7-6	many	TRBJ2-6	.	16	CASSLDRGSGANVLTF	TGTGCCAGCAGCTTAGACCGGGGCTCTGGGGCCAACGTCCTGACTTTC
TRBV7-2	many	TRBJ2-1	.	14	CASSWQGTYNEQFF	TGTGCCAGCAGCTGGCAGGGTACCTACAATGAGCAGTTCTTC
TRBV18	many	TRBJ1-2	TRBD1	15	CASSLGQALSSGYTF	TGTGCCAGCTCACTGGGACAGGCGCTTTCTTCCGGCTACACCTTC
TRBV7-6	many	TRBJ2-5	TRBD1	16	CASSLAGQGVKETQYF	TGTGCCAGCAGCTTAGCAGGACAGGGTGTCAAAGAGACCCAGTACTTC
TRBV7-9	many	TRBJ2-1	TRBD1	15	CASSLVTGAPNEQFF	TGTGCCAGCAGCTTAGTTACAGGGGCCCCCAATGAGCAGTTCTTC
TRBV12-3/TRBV12-4	many	TRBJ2-2	.	11	CASSSRAELFF	TGTGCCAGCAGTTCACGGGCGGAGCTGTTTTTT
TRBV4-3	many	TRBJ2-7	.	15	CASSQDLPGTYEQYF	TGCGCCAGCAGCCAAGATCTCCCTGGAACTTACGAGCAGTACTTC
TRBV6-1	many	TRBJ1-6	TRBD1	18	CASSEASGFRGYNSPLHF	TGTGCCAGCAGTGAAGCGTCCGGGTTCAGGGGGTATAATTCACCCCTCCACTTT
TRBV12-3/TRBV12-4	many	TRBJ1-5	TRBD1	17	CASSPRGGQGTNQPQHF	TGTGCCAGCAGTCCCCGAGGTGGACAGGGTACTAATCAGCCCCAGCATTTT
TRBV4-3	many	TRBJ1-6	TRBD1	17	CASSQDTGAAPNSPLHF	TGCGCCAGCAGCCAGGACACAGGGGCTGCCCCGAATTCACCCCTCCACTTT
TRBV7-9	many	TRBJ2-3	TRBD2	13	CASSAGGPDTQYF	TGTGCCAGCAGTGCGGGGGGGCCCGATACGCAGTATTTT
TRBV3-1	many	TRBJ2-3	TRBD2	14	CATSAGGLTDTQYF	TGTGCCACCTCAGCGGGGGGATTGACAGATACGCAGTATTTT
TRBV10-3	many	TRBJ2-3	.	19	CAISEPHLSTGRSTDTQYF	TGTGCCATCAGTGAGCCTCACCTCTCTACCGGACGGAGTACGGATACGCAGTATTTT
TRBV4-1	many	TRBJ2-3	.	16	CASSQDRVWSTDTQYF	TGCGCCAGCAGCCAAGACAGGGTGTGGAGCACAGATACGCAGTATTTT
TRBV5-1	many	TRBJ2-7	TRBD1	13	CASSYRGMEEQYF	TGCGCCAGCAGTTACAGGGGGATGGAGGAGCAGTACTTC
TRBV5-1	many	TRBJ1-1	TRBD1	16	CASSQSGQGRNTEAFF	TGCGCCAGCAGCCAAAGCGGACAGGGGCGGAACACTGAAGCTTTCTTT
TRBV7-6	many	TRBJ2-7	.	14	CASSLGTPPYEQYF	TGTGCCAGCAGCCTGGGGACTCCCCCCTACGAGCAGTACTTC
TRBV7-6	many	TRBJ2-5	TRBD1	13	CASSLSDRRTQYF	TGTGCCAGCAGCTTATCGGACAGGAGGACCCAGTACTTC
TRBV5-1	many	TRBJ1-1	.	15	CASSPLEGLSTEAFF	TGCGCCAGCAGCCCCCTGGAGGGGTTAAGTACTGAAGCTTTCTTT
TRBV20-1	many	TRBJ1-3	.	11	CSARAGNTIYF	TGCAGTGCTAGAGCTGGAAACACCATATATTTT
TRBV5-1	.	TRBJ2-6	.	20	CASSLFGVTQASSGANVLTF	TGCGCCAGCAGCTTGTTCGGGGTAACGCAGGCCAGCTCTGGGGCCAACGTCCTGACTTTC
TRBV20-1	many	TRBJ2-3	TRBD2	16	CSALHPTSGTTDTQYF	TGCAGTGCTCTCCACCCGACTAGCGGGACCACAGATACGCAGTATTTT
TRBV20-1	.	TRBJ2-2	.	13	CSARYSLTGELFF	TGCAGTGCTAGGTACTCCCTCACCGGGGAGCTGTTTTTT
TRBV4-1	many	TRBJ1-4	.	15	CASSQRTGEGEKLFF	TGCGCCAGCAGCCAACGGACCGGGGAAGGAGAAAAACTGTTTTTT
TRBV20-1	once	TRBJ1-6	TRBD1	13	CSDRETGQGVLHF	TGCAGTGATAGGGAGACGGGACAGGGAGTCCTCCACTTT
TRBV4-1	many	TRBJ2-7	.	14	CASSQEVIFYEQYF	TGCGCCAGCAGCCAAGAAGTTATCTTCTACGAGCAGTACTTC
TRBV12-3/TRBV12-4	few	TRBJ2-3	.	16	CASSSRTGGWADTQYF	TGTGCCAGCAGTTCGCGGACTGGGGGTTGGGCAGATACGCAGTATTTT
TRBV5-1	many	TRBJ1-2	.	15	CASTPDGQHNYGYTF	TGCGCCAGCACGCCGGACGGACAGCATAACTATGGCTACACCTTC
TRBV24-1	many	TRBJ2-1	TRBD2	15	CATSPGLANDNEQFF	TGTGCCACCAGTCCCGGACTAGCGAACGACAATGAGCAGTTCTTC
TRBV14	many	TRBJ1-1	.	12	CASSRSTTEAFF	TGTGCCAGCAGCCGGTCCACCACTGAAGCTTTCTTT
TRBV7-9	many	TRBJ2-1	.	15	CASSWPTGRINEQFF	TGTGCCAGCAGCTGGCCGACAGGGAGGATCAATGAGCAGTTCTTC
TRBV7-2	many	TRBJ2-7	.	14	CASSPGFGESEQYF	TGTGCCAGCAGCCCTGGTTTCGGGGAGAGTGAGCAGTACTTC
TRBV20-1	many	TRBJ2-5	.	15	CSASTPSDRQETQYF	TGCAGTGCCTCAACACCTTCCGACAGACAAGAGACCCAGTACTTC
TRBV12-3/TRBV12-4	many	TRBJ1-5	.	15	CASSPFVGGNQPQHF	TGTGCCAGCAGCCCTTTTGTCGGGGGAAATCAGCCCCAGCATTTT
TRBV5-1	many	TRBJ2-3	.	15	CASSFLGHSTDTQYF	TGCGCCAGCAGCTTCTTGGGACATAGCACAGATACGCAGTATTTT
TRBV7-9	many	TRBJ1-5	TRBD1	15	CASSLDGQGNQPQHF	TGTGCCAGCAGCTTAGATGGACAGGGCAATCAGCCCCAGCATTTT
TRBV3-1	many	TRBJ2-1	.	16	CASSPYDWPGRNEQFF	TGTGCCAGCAGCCCATACGACTGGCCGGGTAGGAATGAGCAGTTCTTC
TRBV15	many	TRBJ2-3	.	13	CATSRDRADTQYF	TGTGCCACCAGCAGAGACAGGGCCGATACGCAGTATTTT
TRBV12-3/TRBV12-4	many	TRBJ2-7	.	12	CASSLGPSEQYF	TGTGCCAGCAGTTTAGGGCCATCCGAGCAGTACTTC
TRBV12-3/TRBV12-4	many	TRBJ2-1	TRBD2	13	CASGPSGRAFIVF	TGTGCCAGCGGACCTAGCGGGAGGGCCTTTATAGTCTTC
TRBV29-1	many	TRBJ1-2	.	14	CSVGSGRTDYGYTF	TGCAGCGTTGGATCTGGCAGGACAGACTATGGCTACACCTTC
TRBV20-1	many	TRBJ1-1	.	14	CSARDPAGYTEAFF	TGCAGTGCTAGAGATCCCGCAGGGTACACTGAAGCTTTCTTT
TRBV25-1	many	TRBJ2-7	TRBD1	14	CASSGGTGSYEQYF	TGTGCCAGCAGTGGGGGGACAGGGTCCTACGAGCAGTACTTC
TRBV7-8	many	TRBJ1-6	TRBD1	16	CASSPRSGQGLSPLHF	TGTGCCAGCAGCCCGCGCTCGGGACAGGGCCTTTCACCCCTCCACTTT
TRBV7-9	.	TRBJ2-7	TRBD2	14	CASSPIAGAYEQYF	TGTGCCAGCAGCCCAATAGCGGGAGCCTACGAGCAGTACTTC
TRBV29-1	many	TRBJ1-1	.	12	CSVEDPGTEAFF	TGCAGCGTTGAAGATCCTGGGACTGAAGCTTTCTTT
TRBV5-1	many	TRBJ2-3	TRBD2	14	CASSVGGDTDTQYF	TGCGCCAGCAGCGTGGGGGGGGACACAGATACGCAGTATTTT
TRBV7-2	many	TRBJ2-3	.	14	CASSSGLSTDTQYF	TGTGCCAGCAGCTCCGGACTAAGCACAGATACGCAGTATTTT
TRBV29-1	many	TRBJ2-2	.	12	CSVRGSTGELFF	TGCAGCGTCCGAGGGAGCACCGGGGAGCTGTTTTTT
TRBV7-2	many	TRBJ2-7	.	14	CASSFSQGGYEQYF	TGTGCCAGCAGCTTTTCACAGGGTGGGTACGAGCAGTACTTC
TRBV9	many	TRBJ2-3	.	13	CATSGTSTDTQYF	TGTGCCACAAGCGGTACTAGCACAGATACGCAGTATTTT
TRBV7-9	many	TRBJ1-1	.	15	CASSSREQQGSGAFF	TGTGCCAGCAGCTCGCGGGAACAGCAAGGCTCTGGAGCTTTCTTT
TRBV20-1	many	TRBJ2-1	.	15	CSARTLPRSYNEQFF	TGCAGTGCTAGAACTCTTCCGCGGTCCTACAATGAGCAGTTCTTC
TRBV12-3/TRBV12-4	few	TRBJ2-3	.	11	CDSSLTDTQYF	TGTGACAGCAGTTTAACAGATACGCAGTATTTT
TRBV10-2	many	TRBJ1-1	.	13	CASSDLGGTEAFF	TGCGCCAGCAGTGATCTCGGGGGCACTGAAGCTTTCTTT